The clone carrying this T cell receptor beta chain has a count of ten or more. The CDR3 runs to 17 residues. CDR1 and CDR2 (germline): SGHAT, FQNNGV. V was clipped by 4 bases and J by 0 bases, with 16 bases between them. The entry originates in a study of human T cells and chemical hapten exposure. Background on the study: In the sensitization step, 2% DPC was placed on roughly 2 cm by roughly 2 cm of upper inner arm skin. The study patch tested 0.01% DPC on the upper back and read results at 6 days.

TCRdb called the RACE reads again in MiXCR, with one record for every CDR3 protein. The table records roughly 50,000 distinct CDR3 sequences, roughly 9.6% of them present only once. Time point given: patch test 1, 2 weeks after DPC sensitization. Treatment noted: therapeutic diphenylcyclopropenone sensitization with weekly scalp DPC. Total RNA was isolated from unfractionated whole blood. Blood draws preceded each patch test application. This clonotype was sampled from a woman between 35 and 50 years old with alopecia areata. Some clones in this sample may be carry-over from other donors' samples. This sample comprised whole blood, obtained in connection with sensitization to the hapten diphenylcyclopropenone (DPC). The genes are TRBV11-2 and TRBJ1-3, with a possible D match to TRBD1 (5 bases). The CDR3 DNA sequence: TGTGCCAGCAGCTACTACATAGGGGCCTCCTCTGGAAACACCATATATTTT. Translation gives CASSYYIGASSGNTIYF.